Listed below are T cell receptor beta chains from one sample, sequenced in a study of cytomegalovirus exposure and HLA in healthy donors. The data were produced by immunoSEQ multiplex PCR, yet TCRdb's version contains in-frame clones alone and is incomplete. Counted here are fewer than 250,000 clones, approximately 79% occurring once; the ten biggest clones make up around 2%. Sequencing was performed on PBMCs. The receptors shown here come from a man in his late teens or twenties in good health and CMV-seronegative. Both conserved end residues are part of each CDR3. The D gene is left open where the match is weak. Clone size is given for some rows only: seen once, a few or many times, or a class if the clone is expanded.

abundance	v_gene	d_gene	j_gene	CDR3nt	CDR3aa
few	TRBV7-2	NA	TRBJ2-2	TGTGCCAGCAGCTTAGGCGGAGTCGATAACACCGGGGAGCTGTTTTTT	CASSLGGVDNTGELFF
once	TRBV6-5	NA	TRBJ2-1	TGTGCCAGCAGACACGACCGGGACACTTACAATGAGCAGTTCTTC	CASRHDRDTYNEQFF
few	TRBV28	NA	TRBJ1-2	TGTGCCAGCAGTTTCCCAGGGATACCCTACACCTTC	CASSFPGIPYTF
NA	TRBV7-6	NA	TRBJ1-1	TGTGCCAGCAGCAACACAGACGACACTGAAGCTTTCTTT	CASSNTDDTEAFF
NA	TRBV10-3	NA	TRBJ2-7	TGTGCCATCAGTCCCCCGACAGAGCCCTACGAGCAGTACTTC	CAISPPTEPYEQYF
NA	TRBV6-1	NA	TRBJ2-3	TGTGCCAGCAGTGAGACTGGCCCAGATACGCAGTATTTT	CASSETGPDTQYF
NA	TRBV9	TRBD1	TRBJ2-1	TGTGCCAGCAGCCAGCCACCGGGACAGGGGCTAGGTGAGCAGTTCTTC	CASSQPPGQGLGEQFF
NA	TRBV6-1	NA	TRBJ2-7	TGTGCCAGCAGTGAAACGATATCGAGACAACAATCCTACGAGCAGTACTTC	CASSETISRQQSYEQYF
few	TRBV10-3	TRBD1	TRBJ1-1	TGTGCCATCAGCAAGGGACAGGAGAACACTGAAGCTTTCTTT	CAISKGQENTEAFF
NA	TRBV5-6	TRBD1	TRBJ2-7	TGTGCCAGCAGCTGGGACAGGGGCGCCTACGAGCAGTACTTC	CASSWDRGAYEQYF
NA	TRBV30	TRBD1	TRBJ1-3	TGTGCCTGGCGGACAGGGGCTGGAAACACCATATATTTT	CAWRTGAGNTIYF
NA	TRBV4-3	NA	TRBJ2-7	TGCGCCAGCAGCCAAGTTTGGCAGTCCTCCTACGAGCAGTACTTC	CASSQVWQSSYEQYF
NA	TRBV6-5	NA	TRBJ2-7	TGTGCCAGCAGGAAACAGGGTAACTTTCCCTACGAGCAGTACTTC	CASRKQGNFPYEQYF
NA	TRBV6-1	NA	TRBJ1-2	TGTGCCAGCATTATAACAGGGTTTGGCTACACCTTC	CASIITGFGYTF
NA	TRBV15	NA	TRBJ1-1	TGTGCCACCAGCAGAGATCCCAGAATGAACACTGAAGCTTTCTTT	CATSRDPRMNTEAFF
NA	TRBV5-1	TRBD1	TRBJ2-7	TGCGCCAGCAGCTCCGGACAGGGTCTGGAGTGGGAGCAGTACTTC	CASSSGQGLEWEQYF
NA	TRBV27	NA	TRBJ2-7	TGTGCCAGCAGTGCCCAACAGGGAACCCTTCCTTACGAGCAGTACTTC	CASSAQQGTLPYEQYF
NA	TRBV6-5	NA	TRBJ1-4	TGTGCCAGCAGTTCTACCGTTACTGAAAAACTGTTTTTT	CASSSTVTEKLFF
NA	TRBV5-6	NA	TRBJ1-4	TGTGCCAGCAGCTTGTGGAGGGATGAAAAACTGTTTTTT	CASSLWRDEKLFF
NA	TRBV18	NA	TRBJ2-2	TGTGCCAGCTCACCAAGGGGTTCAGGGCCTCTTGAACCCGGGGAGCTGTTTTTT	CASSPRGSGPLEPGELFF
NA	TRBV2	TRBD1	TRBJ2-2	TGTGCCAGCAGGACGCAGGGGGCAGGGGGCACCGGGGAGCTGTTTTTT	CASRTQGAGGTGELFF
NA	TRBV20-1	NA	TRBJ2-5	TGCAGTGCTAGATTGAGGGAGACCCAGTACTTC	CSARLRETQYF
NA	TRBV7-9	TRBD2	TRBJ2-3	TGTGCCAGCAGCTTAGTCGGTAGCGGGGGGCCTGGAGATACGCAGTATTTT	CASSLVGSGGPGDTQYF
once	TRBV7-7	TRBD2	TRBJ2-7	TGTGCTAGCAGCTTAGCCCTGGTGACTAGCGGATACCTACGAGCGAGCTCCTACGAGCAGTACTTC	CASSLALVTSGYLRASSYEQYF
NA	TRBV28	NA	TRBJ2-3	TGTGCCAGCGGTATAGAAGATACGCAGTATTTT	CASGIEDTQYF
NA	TRBV19	TRBD1	TRBJ2-1	TGTGCCAGTAGTAACCGGGACAGGCCAAACAATGAGCAGTTCTTC	CASSNRDRPNNEQFF
NA	TRBV11-2	NA	TRBJ2-5	TGTGCCAGCAGCTCCATTGGACAGTCCGGGGAGACCCAGTACTTC	CASSSIGQSGETQYF
NA	TRBV6-1	NA	TRBJ2-6	TGTGCCAGCACCCACTCTGGGGCCAACGTCCTGACTTTC	CASTHSGANVLTF
NA	TRBV30	TRBD1	TRBJ2-7	TGTGCCTGGAGTGTATGGGACAGCTCCTACGAGCAGTACTTC	CAWSVWDSSYEQYF
NA	TRBV11-3	TRBD2	TRBJ2-1	TGTGCCAGCAGCGAATTAGCGGGGGGTTACTACAATGAGCAGTTCTTC	CASSELAGGYYNEQFF
NA	TRBV7-9	NA	TRBJ2-3	TGTGCCAGCAGCTTTGGGCCAGATACGCAGTATTTT	CASSFGPDTQYF
NA	TRBV11-3	TRBD1	TRBJ2-1	TGTGCCAACAGCCGCGGACAGGGAAACTACAATGAGCAGTTCTTC	CANSRGQGNYNEQFF
NA	TRBV15	TRBD2	TRBJ2-3	TGTGCCACCAGCAGAGAGGGACTAGCGGGAGGGAGCACAGATACGCAGTATTTT	CATSREGLAGGSTDTQYF
NA	TRBV15	TRBD2	TRBJ2-1	TGTGCCACCAGCAGAGAACTAGCGGATTTTAGCAATGAGCAGTTCTTC	CATSRELADFSNEQFF
NA	TRBV7-8	TRBD1	TRBJ1-2	TGTGCCAGCAGCAGTCGACAGGGCGCCCACGGCTACACCTTC	CASSSRQGAHGYTF
NA	TRBV29-1	TRBD1	TRBJ2-1	TGCAGCGTCGACGGACAGGGCAATGAGCAGTTCTTC	CSVDGQGNEQFF
NA	TRBV4-2	NA	TRBJ2-1	TGTGCCAGCAGCCAAGGTTCTGGCGGTGACAATGAGCAGTTCTTC	CASSQGSGGDNEQFF
NA	TRBV30	TRBD2	TRBJ2-5	TGTGCCTGGAGGCCTCGGGGGGAGCAAGAGACCCAGTACTTC	CAWRPRGEQETQYF